This T cell receptor beta chain appears in the sequencing data of a study of T cell responses to AZD1222 COVID-19 vaccine. The CDR3 covers 17 residues. Germline CDR1 SGHRS, CDR2 YFSETQ. Whole-study findings and limits: No day 14 peak samples; only post-peak repertoires were characterized.

Libraries were prepared by immunoSEQ multiplex PCR; TCRdb keeps only in-frame clonotypes and omits some of them. The data contain approximately 170,000 clones, approximately 95% of them singletons. Points on this clone: What it recognizes is unknown. Germline is not matched at one junction end, which may reflect a read error.

The sample here was peripheral blood, taken on day 0 of AZD1222 vaccination. V and J are TRBV5-1 and TRBJ2-1; TRBD2 aligns across 15 bases. This receptor was taken from an adult in good health. CDR3 nucleotides: TGCGCCAGCAGCACGGGACTAGCGGGGGGCTCCTCCAATGAGCAGTTCTTC. Translation gives CASSTGLAGGSSNEQFF.